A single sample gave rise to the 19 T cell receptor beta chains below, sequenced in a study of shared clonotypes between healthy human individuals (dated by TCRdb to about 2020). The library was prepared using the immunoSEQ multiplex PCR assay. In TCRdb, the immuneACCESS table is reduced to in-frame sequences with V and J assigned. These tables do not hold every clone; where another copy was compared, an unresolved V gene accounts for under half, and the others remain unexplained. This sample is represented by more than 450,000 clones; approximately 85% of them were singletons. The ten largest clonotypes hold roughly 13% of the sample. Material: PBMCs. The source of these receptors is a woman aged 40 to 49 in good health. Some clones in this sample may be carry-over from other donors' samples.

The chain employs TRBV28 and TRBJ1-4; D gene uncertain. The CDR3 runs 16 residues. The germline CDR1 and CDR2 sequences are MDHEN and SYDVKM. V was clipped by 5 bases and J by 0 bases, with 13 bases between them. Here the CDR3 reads CASSPGRWATNEKLFF. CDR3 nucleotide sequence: TGTGCCAGCAGTCCGGGCCGCTGGGCAACTAATGAAAAACTGTTTTTT.

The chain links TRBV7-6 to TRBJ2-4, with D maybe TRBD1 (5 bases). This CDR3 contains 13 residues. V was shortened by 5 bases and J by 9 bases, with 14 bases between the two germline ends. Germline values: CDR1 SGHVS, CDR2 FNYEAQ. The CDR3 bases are TGTGCCAGCAGCCCGGTAGGGGCCGGCATTCAGTACTTC. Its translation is CASSPVGAGIQYF.

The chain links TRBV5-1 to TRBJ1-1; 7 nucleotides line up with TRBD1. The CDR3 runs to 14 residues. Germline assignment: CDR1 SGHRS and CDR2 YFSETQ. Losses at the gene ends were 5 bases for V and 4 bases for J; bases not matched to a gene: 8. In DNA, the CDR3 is TGCGCCAGCAGGTCGACAGGGTTGATCACTGAAGCTTTCTTT. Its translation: CASRSTGLITEAFF. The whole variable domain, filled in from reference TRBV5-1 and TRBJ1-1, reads KAGVTQTPRYLIKTRGQQVTLSCSPISGHRSVSWYQQTPGQGLQFLFEYFSETQRNKGNFPGRFSGRQFSNSRSEMNVSTLELGDSALYLCASRSTGLITEAFFGQGTRLTVV.

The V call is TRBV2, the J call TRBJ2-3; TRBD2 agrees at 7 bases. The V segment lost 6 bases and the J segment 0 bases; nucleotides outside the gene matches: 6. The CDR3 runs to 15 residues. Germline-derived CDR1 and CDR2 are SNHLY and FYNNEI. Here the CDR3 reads CASRELASSTDTQYF. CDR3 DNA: TGTGCCAGCAGAGAACTAGCGTCGAGCACAGATACGCAGTATTTT. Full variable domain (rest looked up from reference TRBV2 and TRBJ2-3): EPEVTQTPSHQVTQMGQEVILRCVPISNHLYFYWYRQILGQKVEFLVSFYNNEISEKSEIFDDQFSVERPDGSNFTLKIRSTKLEDSAMYFCASRELASSTDTQYFGPGTRLTVL.

CDR3 loop: CASSRSGTSGEKLFF. CDR3 nucleotides: TGCGCCAGCAGCCGTTCCGGGACTTCAGGTGAAAAACTGTTTTTT. The chain couples TRBV5-1 to TRBJ1-4; TRBD1 might be the D (5 bases). The CDR3 loop spans 15 amino acids. Germline V CDR1 and CDR2: SGHRS, YFSETQ. V was shortened by 4 bases and J by 7 bases, with 17 bases between the two germline ends.

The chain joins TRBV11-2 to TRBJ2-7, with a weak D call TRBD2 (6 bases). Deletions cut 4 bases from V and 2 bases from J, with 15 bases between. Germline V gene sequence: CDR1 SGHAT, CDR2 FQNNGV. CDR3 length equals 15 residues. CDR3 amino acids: CASSSEGLGAYEQYF. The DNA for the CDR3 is TGTGCCAGCAGCTCAGAGGGACTCGGAGCCTACGAGCAGTACTTC.

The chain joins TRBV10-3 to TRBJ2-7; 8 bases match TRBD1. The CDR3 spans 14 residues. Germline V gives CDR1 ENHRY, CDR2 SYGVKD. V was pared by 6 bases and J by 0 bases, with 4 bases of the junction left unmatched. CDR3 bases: TGTGCCATCAGCGGACAGGGCACCTCCTACGAGCAGTACTTC. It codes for CAISGQGTSYEQYF.

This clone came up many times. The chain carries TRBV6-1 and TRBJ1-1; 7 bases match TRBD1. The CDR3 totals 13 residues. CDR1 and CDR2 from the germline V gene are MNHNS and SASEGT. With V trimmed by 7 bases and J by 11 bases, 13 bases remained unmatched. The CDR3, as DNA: TGTGCCAGCACCCCGAGAGGGGGCAGGGGTGCTTTCTTT. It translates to CASTPRGGRGAFF.

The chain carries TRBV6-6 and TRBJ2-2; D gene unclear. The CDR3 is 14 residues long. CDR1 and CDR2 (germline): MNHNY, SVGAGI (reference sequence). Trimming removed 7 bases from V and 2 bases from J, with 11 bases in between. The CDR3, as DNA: TGTGCCAGCATAGGCGGCTTAAACACCGGGGAGCTGTTTTTT. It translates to CASIGGLNTGELFF.

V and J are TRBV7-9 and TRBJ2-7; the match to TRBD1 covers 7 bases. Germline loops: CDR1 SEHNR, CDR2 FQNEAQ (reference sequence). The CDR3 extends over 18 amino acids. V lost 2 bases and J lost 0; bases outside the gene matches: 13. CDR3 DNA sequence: TGTGCCAGCAGCTTACACCAAACAGGGGCAATTAGCTCCTACGAGCAGTACTTC. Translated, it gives CASSLHQTGAISSYEQYF.

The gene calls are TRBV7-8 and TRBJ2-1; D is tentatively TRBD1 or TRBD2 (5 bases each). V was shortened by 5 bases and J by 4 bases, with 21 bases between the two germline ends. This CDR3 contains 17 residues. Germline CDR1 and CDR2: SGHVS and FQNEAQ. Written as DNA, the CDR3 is TGTGCCAGCAGCCAGACGGGGCTGGCCCCCCCTTACAATGAGCAGTTCTTC. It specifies CASSQTGLAPPYNEQFF.

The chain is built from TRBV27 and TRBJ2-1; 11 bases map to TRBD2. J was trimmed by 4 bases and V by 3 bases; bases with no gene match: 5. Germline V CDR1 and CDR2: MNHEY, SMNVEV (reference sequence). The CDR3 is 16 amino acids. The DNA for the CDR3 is TGTGCCAGCAGTTTGGGTAGCGGGAGGGGATACAATGAGCAGTTCTTC. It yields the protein CASSLGSGRGYNEQFF.

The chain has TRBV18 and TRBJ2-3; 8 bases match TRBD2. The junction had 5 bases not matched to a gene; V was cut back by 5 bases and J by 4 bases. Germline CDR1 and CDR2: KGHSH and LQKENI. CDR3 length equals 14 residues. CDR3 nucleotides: TGTGCCAGCTCAATACGGGAGGGCTCAGATACGCAGTATTTT. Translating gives CASSIREGSDTQYF.

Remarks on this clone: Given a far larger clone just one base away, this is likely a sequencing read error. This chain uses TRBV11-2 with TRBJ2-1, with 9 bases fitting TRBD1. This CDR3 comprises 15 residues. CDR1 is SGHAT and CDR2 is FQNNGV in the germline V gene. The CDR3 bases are TGTGCCGGCAGCGTGACAGGGGGGATTCGCAATGAGCAGTTCTTC. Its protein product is CAGSVTGGIRNEQFF.

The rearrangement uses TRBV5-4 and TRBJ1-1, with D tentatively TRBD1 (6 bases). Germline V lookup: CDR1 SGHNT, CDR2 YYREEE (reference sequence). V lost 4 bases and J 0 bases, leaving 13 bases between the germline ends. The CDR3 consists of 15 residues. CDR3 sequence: CASSQGQTMNTEAFF. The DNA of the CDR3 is TGTGCCAGCAGCCAAGGACAGACCATGAACACTGAAGCTTTCTTT.

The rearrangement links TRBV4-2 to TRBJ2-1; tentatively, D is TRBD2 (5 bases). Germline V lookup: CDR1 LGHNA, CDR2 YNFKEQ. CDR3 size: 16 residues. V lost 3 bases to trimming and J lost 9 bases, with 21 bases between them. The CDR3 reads CASSHGSGRPVGEQFF. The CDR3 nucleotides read TGTGCCAGCAGCCATGGGAGCGGAAGGCCAGTGGGTGAGCAGTTCTTC.

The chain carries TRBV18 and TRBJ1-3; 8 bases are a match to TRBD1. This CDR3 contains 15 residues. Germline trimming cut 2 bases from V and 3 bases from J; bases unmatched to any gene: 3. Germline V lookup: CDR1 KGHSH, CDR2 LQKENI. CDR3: CASSPGQGGGNTIYF. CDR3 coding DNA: TGTGCCAGCTCACCAGGACAGGGCGGTGGAAACACCATATATTTT. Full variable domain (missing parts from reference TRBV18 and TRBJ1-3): NAGVMQNPRHLVRRRGQEARLRCSPMKGHSHVYWYRQLPEEGLKFMVYLQKENIIDESGMPKERFSAEFPKEGPSILRIQQVVRGDSAAYFCASSPGQGGGNTIYFGEGSWLTVV.

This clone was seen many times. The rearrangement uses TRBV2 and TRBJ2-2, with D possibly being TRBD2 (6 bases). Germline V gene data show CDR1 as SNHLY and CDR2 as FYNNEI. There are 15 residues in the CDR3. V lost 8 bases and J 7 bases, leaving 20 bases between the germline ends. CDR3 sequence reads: CASGGPAGTDGELFF. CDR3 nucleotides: TGTGCCAGCGGGGGTCCGGCGGGGACGGACGGGGAGCTGTTTTTT.

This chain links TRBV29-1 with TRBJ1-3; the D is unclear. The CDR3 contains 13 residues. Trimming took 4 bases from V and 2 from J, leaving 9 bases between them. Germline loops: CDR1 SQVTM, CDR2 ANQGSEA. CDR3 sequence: CSVGTAPGNTIYF. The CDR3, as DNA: TGCAGCGTTGGAACAGCCCCTGGAAACACCATATATTTT.